These 21 T cell receptor beta chains came from one sample sequenced in a study of response to subunit inactivated influenza vaccine. MiXCR was run by TCRdb on the RT-PCR reads, yielding one entry per CDR3 protein. Of hundreds of thousands of distinct CDR3 sequences in the sample, 15% to 19% were seen once. Sequences were derived from PBMCs from blood, sampled 11 to 12 days after vaccination. Receptors were obtained from a middle-aged man who received an inactivated influenza vaccine.

The J gene is TRBJ1-5, the V gene TRBV20-1; TRBD1 agrees at 8 bases. The CDR3 consists of 14 residues. Unmatched junction bases numbered 8, after V lost 6 bases and J lost 4 bases. Per the germline V gene, CDR1 is DFQATT and CDR2 is SNEGSKA (reference sequence). The CDR3 here is CSANPGTGNQPQHF. The DNA for the CDR3 is TGCAGTGCCAACCCCGGGACAGGTAATCAGCCCCAGCATTTT.

This clonotype was picked up a small number of times. The V gene is TRBV20-1, the J gene TRBJ2-7, with 8 bases fitting TRBD1. Germline values: CDR1 DFQATT, CDR2 SNEGSKA (reference sequence). The CDR3 runs 15 residues. The ends lost 6 bases at V and 3 bases at J; junction bases unmatched: 13. The CDR3 DNA follows: TGCAGTGCCAAACCGGGACAGGTTGTAGGCTACGAGCAGTACTTC. It specifies CSAKPGQVVGYEQYF.

This clonotype was observed a few times. The rearrangement links TRBV4-3 to TRBJ2-1; TRBD2 matches at 8 bases. Per the germline V gene, CDR1 is LGHNA and CDR2 is YSLEER. J gave up 0 bases and V 4 bases, and 8 bases lay outside the gene matches. This CDR3 is 17 amino acids long. The CDR3 loop reads CASSPNPGGNSYNEQFF. DNA for the CDR3: TGCGCCAGCAGCCCGAATCCGGGGGGGAACTCCTACAATGAGCAGTTCTTC.

This chain uses TRBV5-1 with TRBJ1-1; D is perhaps TRBD1 (5 bases). The CDR3 length is 14 residues. Germline CDR1 SGHRS, CDR2 YFSETQ. Trimming shortened V by 4 bases and J by 4 bases, and 14 bases separated the two germline ends. CDR3 loop: CASSTGTWGTEAFF. CDR3 sequence (DNA): TGCGCCAGCAGCACCGGGACCTGGGGCACTGAAGCTTTCTTT.

V is TRBV5-4 and J is TRBJ2-7; 7 bases agree with TRBD2. V gave up 0 bases and J gave up 3 bases; unmatched junction bases: 6. This CDR3 has 15 amino acids. The germline CDR1 and CDR2 sequences are SGHNT and YYREEE (reference sequence). CDR3 loop: CASSLASGGGYEQYF. As DNA, the CDR3 is TGTGCCAGCAGCTTGGCCAGCGGCGGGGGCTACGAGCAGTACTTC.

This clonotype has only a few counts. The V and J genes are TRBV14 and TRBJ2-2; 8 nucleotides match TRBD1. J lost 4 bases, V lost 3 bases, and 7 bases had no gene match. This CDR3 contains 16 residues. Germline lookup yields CDR1 SGHDN and CDR2 FVKESK. The CDR3 DNA is TGTGCCAGCAGCCAGAGACAGGGGTTGGGCACCGGGGAGCTGTTTTTT. This gives the protein CASSQRQGLGTGELFF. The complete variable domain, with remaining parts taken from reference TRBV14 and TRBJ2-2, reads EAGVTQFPSHSVIEKGQTVTLRCDPISGHDNLYWYRRVMGKEIKFLLHFVKESKQDESGMPNNRFLAERTGGTYSTLKVQPAELEDSGVYFCASSQRQGLGTGELFFGEGSRLTVL.

The chain has TRBV7-2 and TRBJ2-2; 10 nucleotides agree with TRBD1. CDR1 SGHTA and CDR2 FQGNSA come from the germline V gene. The CDR3 length is 15 residues. The V and J ends lost 5 bases and 4 bases, in that order; junction bases with no gene match: 4. CDR3 nucleotide sequence: TGTGCCAGCAGCCGACAGGGGGCTAGCACCGGGGAGCTGTTTTTT. It yields the protein CASSRQGASTGELFF.

V gene TRBV18 combines with J gene TRBJ1-4; perhaps TRBD1 as D (5 bases). The CDR3 is 15 residues long. Germline assignment: CDR1 KGHSH and CDR2 LQKENI. With 0 bases removed from V and 6 bases from J, the gap between germline ends came to 11 bases. Here the CDR3 reads CASSPPERGYEKLFF. The CDR3 DNA follows: TGTGCCAGCTCACCACCGGAGAGGGGATATGAAAAACTGTTTTTT.

The chain recombines TRBV20-1 with TRBJ2-2; D is possibly TRBD1 (6 bases). The CDR3 contains 15 residues. V dropped 3 bases and J dropped 0 bases, with 11 bases sitting between them. The germline V gene encodes CDR1 DFQATT and CDR2 SNEGSKA (reference sequence). For the CDR3, the DNA is TGCAGTGCTAGTCGTGGGGGCCCGAACACCGGGGAGCTGTTTTTT. Amino acids: CSASRGGPNTGELFF.

The CDR3 DNA is TGTGCCAGCAGCCCGGGGGTGGTTGAAGCTTTCTTT. Amino acid sequence: CASSPGVVEAFF. The rearrangement uses TRBV11-2 and TRBJ1-1, with a possible D match to TRBD1 (5 bases). This CDR3 spans 12 amino acids. The germline V gene has CDR1 SGHAT and CDR2 FQNNGV. The germline V and J ends were trimmed by 5 bases and 7 bases, with 11 bases remaining between them.

This clonotype was seen many times. The chain is built from TRBV27 and TRBJ1-4; D call uncertain. Germline V gene lookup returns CDR1 MNHEY and CDR2 SMNVEV (reference sequence). Trimming pared 4 bases from V and 4 bases from J, leaving 4 bases between. There are 12 residues in the CDR3. As DNA, the CDR3 is TGTGCCAGCAGTTCCGATAATGAAAAACTGTTTTTT. Amino acid sequence: CASSSDNEKLFF.

This clonotype was counted a few times. The chain couples TRBV15 to TRBJ2-1, with 10 bases that match TRBD2. The germline CDR1 and CDR2 sequences are LNHNV and YYDKDF (reference sequence). The CDR3 spans 18 residues. J gave up 6 bases and V 0 bases, and 11 bases lay outside the gene matches. The CDR3 bases are TGTGCCACCAGCAGAGACCTAGCGGGAGAGCGACGCGTCAATGAGCAGTTCTTC. It translates to CATSRDLAGERRVNEQFF.

Only a few counts were recorded for this clonotype. This chain connects TRBV4-1 to TRBJ2-5, with 12 bases aligning to TRBD2. The V segment lost 0 bases and the J segment 5 bases; nucleotides outside the gene matches: 10. Per the germline V gene, CDR1 is MGHRA and CDR2 is YSYEKL. The CDR3 runs to 18 residues. This CDR3 reads CASSQDQLAGGPGETQYF. The CDR3 DNA reads as TGCGCCAGCAGCCAAGATCAGCTAGCGGGAGGGCCAGGGGAGACCCAGTACTTC.

This clonotype was seen only a few times. The chain carries TRBV5-1 and TRBJ2-7; D is undetermined. Germline V gene data show CDR1 as SGHRS and CDR2 as YFSETQ. Between the trimmed V and J ends, which lost 2 bases and 4 bases, there was a span of 13 bases. CDR3 size: 14 residues. The CDR3 DNA reads as TGCGCCAGCAGCTTTCTACAGATAGGATACGAGCAGTACTTC. Protein: CASSFLQIGYEQYF.

The rearrangement links TRBV5-1 to TRBJ2-5; D may be TRBD1 (6 bases). The CDR3 extends over 16 amino acids. V was pared by 6 bases and J by 0 bases, with 18 bases between. The germline V gene has CDR1 SGHRS and CDR2 YFSETQ. This chain's CDR3 is CASNPRGPLDQETQYF. The CDR3 coding sequence is TGCGCCAGCAATCCCAGGGGCCCTCTGGACCAAGAGACCCAGTACTTC.

V is TRBV27 and J is TRBJ1-2; weak D call: TRBD1 (5 bases). V lost 6 bases, J lost 4 bases, and 18 bases lay in between. Germline CDR1 is MNHEY and CDR2 is SMNVEV (reference sequence). This CDR3 has 15 residues. The CDR3 protein is CASSLIPSQVYGYTF. CDR3 coding DNA: TGTGCCAGCAGCTTGATACCGTCACAGGTCTATGGCTACACCTTC.

This clonotype was seen more than once but under ten times. The germline gene is not matched at one end of the junction; a read error may be the cause. The chain combines TRBV5-1 with TRBJ2-4, with 10 bases matching TRBD1. CDR1 SGHRS and CDR2 YFSETQ come from the germline V gene. This CDR3 region has 16 residues. The CDR3 coding sequence is TGCGCCAGCAGCTTACGACTGACAGGGGGCGTTTTTCCCTCTTTCTTC. Translating it yields CASSLRLTGGVFPSFF.

This clonotype was found a few times. The chain recombines TRBV20-1 with TRBJ2-7, with D tentatively TRBD1 (6 bases). The V and J ends lost 5 bases and 3 bases respectively, with 17 bases between them. CDR3 length: 14 amino acids. The germline CDR1 and CDR2 sequences are DFQATT and SNEGSKA (reference sequence). CDR3 loop: CSAEGTGHLYEQYF. CDR3 in DNA: TGCAGTGCTGAAGGTACGGGACACCTCTACGAGCAGTACTTC.

A few counts support this clonotype. The DNA for the CDR3 is TGTGCCAGCAGCTTGGGGAGTCACAAGGGGGAGACCCAGTACTTC. Translating it yields CASSLGSHKGETQYF. The chain uses TRBV5-5 and TRBJ2-5, with a tentative D call TRBD1 (5 bases). Germline V gene lookup returns CDR1 SGHKS and CDR2 YYEKEE (reference sequence). The V end was cut by 0 bases, the J end by 5 bases, with 14 bases between. CDR3 length: 15 amino acids.

CDR3 sequence reads: CASSHQQGEKLFF. CDR3 sequence (DNA): TGTGCCAGCAGCCACCAGCAAGGGGAAAAACTGTTTTTT. J is TRBJ1-4 and V is TRBV6-6, with unresolved D. The V gene's germline CDR1 is MNHNY and CDR2 SVGAGI (reference sequence). Trimming cost V 6 bases and J 8 bases, with 13 bases left between them. The CDR3 runs 13 residues.

This rearrangement joins TRBV12-3 or TRBV12-4 to TRBJ1-2; 7 bases fit TRBD1. The V gene end was trimmed by 6 bases and the J gene end by 4 bases; junction bases not matched to a gene: 14. The CDR3 extends over 16 amino acids. Written as DNA, the CDR3 is TGTGCCAGCAGCCCAACCACAGGGGCAGATGGCTATGGCTACACCTTC. It specifies CASSPTTGADGYGYTF.